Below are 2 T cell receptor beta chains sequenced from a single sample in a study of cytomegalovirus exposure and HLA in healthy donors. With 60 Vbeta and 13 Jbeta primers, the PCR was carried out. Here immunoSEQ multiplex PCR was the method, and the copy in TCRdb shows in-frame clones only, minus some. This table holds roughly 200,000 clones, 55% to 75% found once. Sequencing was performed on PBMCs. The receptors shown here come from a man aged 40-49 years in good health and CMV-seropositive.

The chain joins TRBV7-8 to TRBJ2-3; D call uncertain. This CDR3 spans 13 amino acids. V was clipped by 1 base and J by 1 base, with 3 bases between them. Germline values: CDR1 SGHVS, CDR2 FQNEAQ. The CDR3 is CASSLGRTDTQYF. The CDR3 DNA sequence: TGTGCCAGCAGCTTAGGGCGCACAGATACGCAGTATTTT.

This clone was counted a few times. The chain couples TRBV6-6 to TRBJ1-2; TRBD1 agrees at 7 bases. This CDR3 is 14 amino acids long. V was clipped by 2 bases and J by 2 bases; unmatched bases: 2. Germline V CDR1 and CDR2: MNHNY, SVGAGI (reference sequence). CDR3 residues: CASSYDRANYGYTF. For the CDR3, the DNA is TGTGCCAGCAGTTACGACAGGGCGAACTATGGCTACACCTTC.